This TCR beta chain was identified in a study of regulatory T cells in long-lasting Graves disease. The authors built TCR beta libraries using iRepertoire HTBI primers and Arm-PCR of CDR3 regions. Each CDR3 protein is one row after TCRdb ran MiXCR on the multiplex PCR reads. Here the sample spans approximately 350,000 distinct CDR3 sequences, around 16% being singletons. This clonotype was found many times. As for time point: newly diagnosed GD, antithyroid drugs for less than 3 months. RNA isolated from PBMCs was used to make the TCR library. The same data also contributed to another study, on T cells in Graves' hyperthyroidism and ophthalmopathy.

The specimen was peripheral blood mononuclear cells (PBMCs), collected at new diagnosis, from a patient treated with antithyroid drugs. The sequence was obtained from a woman between 18 and 30 years old with Graves disease.

CDR3 DNA: TGTGCCAGCAGCCAAGTGGAAGGGGTGTTCGGTGGCTACACCTTC. This translates into CASSQVEGVFGGYTF. The chain employs TRBV3-1 and TRBJ1-2, with TRBD1 as a possible D gene (5 bases). The CDR3 spans 15 residues. CDR1 is LGHDT and CDR2 is YNNKEL in the germline V gene (reference sequence). The V end was cut by 1 base, the J end by 7 bases, with 16 bases between.